The 19 T cell receptor beta chains in this list originate from one sample, sequenced in a study of blood T cells in healthy people across ages. Combining a sample-barcoded 5' primer with a J-beta primer mix, a second PCR ran for 7 to 11 cycles. TCRdb passed the 5' RACE reads through MiXCR, listing each CDR3 protein once. The sample has 850,000 to 950,000 distinct CDR3 sequences, more than 25% seen once. Sequencing was performed on blood. These receptors were obtained from a woman aged 80 or over in good health.

For this clonotype: A read error may be the cause here, since a much bigger clone is one base away. The genes are TRBV6-6 and TRBJ2-5; TRBD1 aligns across 9 bases. The J call is in doubt because the DNA end fits TRBJ2-1 better. The CDR3 sequence is 14 residues long. Germline V gene data show CDR1 as MNHNY and CDR2 as SVGAGI (reference sequence). CDR3 sequence reads: CASRYGTGQETQFF. CDR3 in DNA: TGTGCCAGCAGATACGGGACAGGGCAAGAGACCCAGTTCTTC.

For this clonotype: It may be a read error: a sequence one base away is much more abundant. The chain couples TRBV24-1 to TRBJ2-1; D unclear. The closer fit of TRBJ2-7 to the DNA end suggests the J call may be wrong. Germline V gene lookup returns CDR1 KGHDR and CDR2 SFDVKD. This CDR3 spans 11 amino acids. The CDR3 DNA follows: TGTGCCACCAGCCTAGACAATGAGCAGTACTTC. Protein sequence: CATSLDNEQYF.

V usage is TRBV6-2 or TRBV6-3 and J usage is TRBJ2-2; D might be TRBD2 (5 bases). Germline V gene lookup returns CDR1 MNHEY and CDR2 SVGEGT. The ends were cut back, 8 bases at V and 8 bases at J, with 21 bases in the middle. The CDR3 contains 15 residues. DNA of the CDR3: TGTGCCAGCTCCCAAACCCCTAGCCCGGGTGGGGAGCTGTTTTTT. As protein: CASSQTPSPGGELFF.

This clonotype was seen repeatedly, ten times or more. The chain combines TRBV18 with TRBJ1-2; D remains ambiguous. Germline V gives CDR1 KGHSH, CDR2 LQKENI. The V end lost 2 bases, the J end lost 4 bases, and 11 bases lay between the germline ends. This CDR3 is built from 14 residues. Written as DNA, the CDR3 is TGTGCCAGCTCACCAGTTGAAACGGCCTATGGCTACACCTTC. Translating it yields CASSPVETAYGYTF.

This clonotype turned up a few times. The genes are TRBV28 and TRBJ2-5; TRBD2 matches 8 bases. Unmatched junction bases numbered 9, after V lost 6 bases and J lost 0 bases. The CDR3 runs 16 residues. CDR1 and CDR2 from the germline V gene are MDHEN and SYDVKM. CDR3 coding DNA: TGTGCCAGCAGCCAGGGTGGTAGCGGGGACCAAGAGACCCAGTACTTC. Protein sequence: CASSQGGSGDQETQYF.

A few counts support this clonotype. V and J are TRBV6-2 or TRBV6-3 and TRBJ1-2, with 9 bases that match TRBD1. CDR1 MNHEY and CDR2 SVGEGT come from the germline V gene. The junction had 5 bases not matched to a gene; V was cut back by 5 bases and J by 4 bases. CDR3 length: 14 residues. CDR3 region: CASSDRGSVYGYTF. CDR3 DNA: TGTGCCAGCAGTGACAGGGGGTCTGTCTATGGCTACACCTTC.

This clonotype was observed at least ten times. This chain links TRBV3-1 with TRBJ2-3; D remains unclear. This CDR3 spans 14 amino acids. Trimming stripped 4 bases from V and 5 bases from J, with 13 bases between. CDR1 and CDR2 (germline): LGHDT, YNNKEL (reference sequence). CDR3 region: CASSRSRLEDTQYF. DNA of the CDR3: TGTGCCAGCAGCCGAAGTCGGTTAGAAGATACGCAGTATTTT.

This sequence joins TRBV11-2 and TRBJ2-7, with TRBD2 matching 10 bases. After removal of 7 bases from V and 3 bases from J, the junction contained 9 bases not matched to a gene. From germline, CDR1 is SGHAT and CDR2 FQNNGV. This CDR3 region has 15 residues. The CDR3 bases are TGTGCCAGCACTGGGGCATTAGCGGGGGGCTACGAGCAGTACTTC. Its translation is CASTGALAGGYEQYF.

As concerns this clonotype: A much larger clone sits a single nucleotide away, making a read error possible. The chain joins TRBV7-2 to TRBJ2-1; a possible D gene is TRBD1 (5 bases). The germline gives CDR1 SGHTA, CDR2 FQGNSA. The CDR3 is made up of 15 amino acids. Between the trimmed V and J ends, which lost 2 bases and 13 bases, there was a span of 21 bases. As DNA, the CDR3 is TGTGCCAGCAGCTTACGCGCTGGGGCTCAAGAGACCCAGTTCTTC. Protein product: CASSLRAGAQETQFF.

This clonotype was picked up many times. This rearrangement joins TRBV18 to TRBJ2-7; 8 bases map to TRBD1. Germline-derived CDR1 and CDR2 are KGHSH and LQKENI. The length of the CDR3 is 14 residues. V was clipped by 3 bases and J by 5 bases; unmatched bases: 6. CDR3 DNA: TGTGCCAGCTCACCCTCGACAGGGGTCAACGAGCAGTACTTC. This translates into CASSPSTGVNEQYF.

This clonotype was found a few times. A much larger clone lies one base from this, so it may be a read error. The chain is built from TRBV7-9 and TRBJ2-7; TRBD2 agrees at 8 bases. The CDR3 loop spans 15 amino acids. V shed 1 base, J shed 7 bases, and the junction held 9 bases outside the gene matches. CDR1 SEHNR and CDR2 FQNEAQ come from the germline V gene (reference sequence). The CDR3 sequence is CASSLVRTSYNEQYF. CDR3 sequence (DNA): TGTGCCAGCAGCTTAGTACGGACTAGCTACAATGAGCAGTACTTC.

The chain combines TRBV7-2 with TRBJ1-5; D perhaps matches TRBD1 (6 bases). V lost 6 bases, J lost 4 bases, and 16 bases lay in between. Looked up from germline, CDR1 is SGHTA and CDR2 is FQGNSA. The CDR3 spans 15 residues. DNA of the CDR3: TGTGCCAGCAGACCCGGGACATCCCAAAATCAGCCCCAGCATTTT. As protein: CASRPGTSQNQPQHF.

In its sample, this clonotype was seen many times. The V gene is TRBV6-5, the J gene TRBJ2-5; 7 bases map to TRBD1. With the DNA end fitting TRBJ2-7 better, the J assignment may be wrong. CDR3 length: 14 amino acids. Per the germline V gene, CDR1 is MNHEY and CDR2 is SVGAGI. The chain's CDR3 is CASSPDREGGEQYF. CDR3 DNA sequence: TGTGCCAGCAGTCCAGACAGGGAAGGGGGCGAGCAGTACTTC.

There are many counts of this clonotype. This sequence joins TRBV2 and TRBJ1-2; TRBD1 aligns across 11 bases. The germline CDR1 and CDR2 sequences are SNHLY and FYNNEI. CDR3 length equals 16 residues. V lost 4 bases, J lost 2 bases, and 6 bases stayed unmatched. CDR3 protein: CASSGRDRGKNYGYTF. The CDR3 DNA reads as TGTGCCAGCAGTGGCCGGGACAGGGGGAAGAACTATGGCTACACCTTC.

The chain recombines TRBV19 with TRBJ1-2; no clear D gene. V shed 6 bases and J shed 8 bases, with 19 bases lying between them. The germline V gene encodes CDR1 LNHDA and CDR2 SQIVND (reference sequence). The CDR3 totals 14 residues. CDR3 bases: TGTGCCAGTAGCTCCGGAGAAAGGAATCGGGGCTACACCTTC. Protein: CASSSGERNRGYTF.

In regard to this clonotype: Sequence at one end of the junction differs from germline and may be a read error. The rearrangement joins TRBV6-2 or TRBV6-3 to TRBJ2-4; 10 positions match TRBD1. Judging by the DNA end, TRBJ2-7 fits better; the J call may be wrong. The CDR3 loop spans 14 amino acids. Germline CDR1 MNHEY, CDR2 SVGEGT. CDR3 sequence reads: CASIRTGGSCEQYF. The CDR3 nucleotides are TGTGCCAGCATCCGGACAGGGGGATCCTGCGAGCAGTACTTC.

This chain connects TRBV28 to TRBJ1-3; no definite D call. Per germline, CDR1 MDHEN and CDR2 SYDVKM. The CDR3 has 13 amino acids. V lost 6 bases to trimming and J lost 4 bases, with 10 bases between them. This CDR3 is CASSAGRGNTIYF. The CDR3 DNA follows: TGTGCCAGCAGCGCGGGTCGCGGAAACACCATATATTTT.

This chain links TRBV20-1 with TRBJ1-5, with D perhaps matching TRBD1 (6 bases). V dropped 5 bases and J dropped 1 base, with 12 bases sitting between them. The CDR3 totals 14 residues. In germline, CDR1 is DFQATT, CDR2 SNEGSKA (reference sequence). The DNA for the CDR3 is TGCAGTGCTGTACAGGGACGGAGCAATCAGCCCCAGCATTTT. Translated, it gives CSAVQGRSNQPQHF.

This chain joins TRBV11-2 and TRBJ2-5; maybe TRBD2 (7 bases). V was pared by 4 bases and J by 2 bases, with 17 bases between. The CDR3 runs to 16 residues. Germline V gives CDR1 SGHAT, CDR2 FQNNGV. The CDR3: CASSYRGGWVQETQYF. In DNA, the CDR3 is TGTGCCAGCAGCTATAGGGGGGGATGGGTACAAGAGACCCAGTACTTC.